These 18 T cell receptor beta chains were all obtained from the same sample, sequenced in a study of blood T cell repertoires in COVID-19. The assay was immunoSEQ multiplex PCR, and TCRdb's table has in-frame clones only and misses some. This sample has more than 200,000 clones, with approximately 82% found just once. The sequenced material came from peripheral blood. The source of these receptors is a man aged 40-55 years with active or convalescent COVID-19.

V and J are TRBV7-2 and TRBJ1-2; perhaps TRBD1 as D (6 bases). This CDR3 spans 15 amino acids. CDR1 and CDR2 from the germline V gene are SGHTA and FQGNSA. V lost 0 bases and J lost 0, with 8 bases in between. The CDR3, as DNA: TGTGCCAGCAGCTTAGCTCCAGGGGCTAACTATGGCTACACCTTC. Its translation is CASSLAPGANYGYTF.

A single count supports this clone. This chain connects TRBV25-1 to TRBJ1-2, with TRBD1 as a possible D gene (5 bases). Trimming removed 8 bases at V and 4 bases at J, with 14 bases between. The CDR3 covers 13 residues. Germline V gene data show CDR1 as MGHDK and CDR2 as SYGVNS. The CDR3 reads CASGTSPLYGYTF. DNA for the CDR3: TGTGCCAGCGGGACTTCCCCACTCTATGGCTACACCTTC.

V is TRBV11-3 and J is TRBJ1-3; possibly TRBD1 for D (6 bases). V lost 6 bases to trimming and J lost 3 bases, with 9 bases between them. The CDR3 runs to 13 residues. Germline V gives CDR1 SGHNT, CDR2 YENEEA. CDR3 sequence (DNA): TGTGCCAGCAGTTACAGGGATGGAAACACCATATATTTT. This codes for CASSYRDGNTIYF.

This clone was detected only a few times. The same CDR3 also results from other DNA sequences found in this sample. CDR3 protein: CSVRRGTASTDTQYF. The CDR3 DNA reads TGCAGCGTTAGAAGGGGGACAGCCAGCACAGATACGCAGTATTTT. The chain is built from TRBV29-1 and TRBJ2-3; 7 positions match TRBD1. V lost 5 bases, J lost 0 bases, and 8 bases stayed unmatched. The CDR3 runs 15 residues. CDR1 SQVTM and CDR2 ANQGSEA come from the germline V gene.

The V gene is TRBV6-5, the J gene TRBJ1-1, with D possibly matching TRBD1 (6 bases). The V gene lost 3 bases and the J gene lost 4 bases, with 15 bases spanning the gap. Germline assignment: CDR1 MNHEY and CDR2 SVGAGI. This CDR3 is built from 15 residues. In DNA form, the CDR3 reads TGTGCCAGCAGTTATTGGGGGCTGGCGGGCACTGAAGCTTTCTTT. It yields the protein CASSYWGLAGTEAFF.

V gene TRBV12-5 combines with J gene TRBJ2-1, with TRBD1 matching over 7 bases. The trim removed 5 bases at V and 5 bases at J, leaving 6 bases unmatched. This CDR3 is 14 amino acids long. From germline, CDR1 is LGHNT and CDR2 FRNRAP. CDR3 coding DNA: TGTGCTAGTGGTCCGTCGACAGGGAACAATGAGCAGTTCTTC. Encoded protein: CASGPSTGNNEQFF.

The gene calls are TRBV24-1 and TRBJ2-5; 7 bases align to TRBD2. V was clipped by 1 base and J by 2 bases; unmatched bases: 9. The germline CDR1 and CDR2 sequences are KGHDR and SFDVKD. CDR3 length equals 17 residues. The CDR3 DNA follows: TGTGCCACCAGTGATTTCGTGGGACGGGGAGGGCAAGAGACCCAGTACTTC. Translation: CATSDFVGRGGQETQYF.

This clone was counted only a few times. The chain has TRBV24-1 and TRBJ1-5, with 8 positions matching TRBD1. J lost 5 bases, V lost 8 bases, and 13 bases had no gene match. This CDR3 spans 16 amino acids. From germline, CDR1 is KGHDR and CDR2 SFDVKD. CDR3 nucleotide sequence: TGTGCCACCACCAAGTTTGTGGACAGGGATTATCAGCCCCAGCATTTT. Translated: CATTKFVDRDYQPQHF.

This sequence joins TRBV6-5 and TRBJ1-2, with 8 bases identical to TRBD1. V was pared by 6 bases and J by 4 bases, with 7 bases of the junction left unmatched. The CDR3 is made up of 14 amino acids. Germline V gives CDR1 MNHEY, CDR2 SVGAGI. The CDR3 bases are TGTGCCAGCAGCCGACAGGGGAGGACCTATGGCTACACCTTC. Its protein product is CASSRQGRTYGYTF.

This rearrangement joins TRBV9 to TRBJ2-1, with D maybe TRBD1 (5 bases). With 1 base removed from V and 4 bases from J, the gap between germline ends came to 12 bases. This CDR3 comprises 15 residues. Germline assignment: CDR1 SGDLS and CDR2 YYNGEE. For the CDR3, the DNA is TGTGCCAGCAGCGTACAGGGTTTTCCTTACAATGAGCAGTTCTTC. Translation gives CASSVQGFPYNEQFF.

The chain is built from TRBV7-9 and TRBJ1-2; D perhaps matches TRBD1 (5 bases). Looked up from germline, CDR1 is SEHNR and CDR2 is FQNEAQ (reference sequence). The length of the CDR3 is 15 residues. The V and J ends lost 1 base and 4 bases respectively, with 13 bases between them. CDR3 sequence (DNA): TGTGCCAGCAGCTTAGATGGCCAGGGTGGCTATGGCTACACCTTC. It specifies CASSLDGQGGYGYTF.

This chain joins TRBV2 and TRBJ1-1, with D possibly being TRBD1 (5 bases). The V gene lost 8 bases and the J gene lost 1 base, with 17 bases spanning the gap. The CDR3 runs to 15 residues. CDR1 and CDR2 from the germline V gene are SNHLY and FYNNEI. Here the CDR3 reads CASGRDGPGNTEAFF. CDR3 bases: TGTGCCAGCGGGCGGGACGGCCCGGGGAACACTGAAGCTTTCTTT.

The rearrangement joins TRBV7-2 to TRBJ2-7, with TRBD2 as a possible D gene (6 bases). The V end lost 1 base, the J end lost 7 bases, and 17 bases lay between the germline ends. CDR3 length: 15 residues. Germline CDR1 reads SGHTA; CDR2 reads FQGNSA. CDR3 region: CASSLGGSPREEQYF. Written as DNA, the CDR3 is TGTGCCAGCAGCTTAGGTGGGAGTCCCCGGGAGGAGCAGTACTTC. Complete variable domain (other parts from reference TRBV7-2 and TRBJ2-7): GAGVSQSPSNKVTEKGKDVELRCDPISGHTALYWYRQSLGQGLEFLIYFQGNSAPDKSGLPSDRFSAERTGGSVSTLTIQRTQQEDSAVYLCASSLGGSPREEQYFGPGTRLTVT.

J is TRBJ2-5 and V is TRBV2; 9 bases fit TRBD2. The CDR3 has 12 amino acids. Trimming at V came to 8 bases and at J to 5 bases, leaving 3 bases not matched to a gene. CDR1 and CDR2 from the germline V gene are SNHLY and FYNNEI. This CDR3 reads CASATSGETQYF. The CDR3 region has the DNA TGTGCCAGCGCGACTAGCGGCGAGACCCAGTACTTC.

DNA of the CDR3: TGTGCCAGCAGCGGGACAGGGGGAAGCAATCAGCCCCAGCATTTT. Its protein is CASSGTGGSNQPQHF. The V and J genes are TRBV6-2 or TRBV6-3 and TRBJ1-5; TRBD1 aligns across 11 bases. In germline, CDR1 is MNHEY, CDR2 SVGEGT. V lost 6 bases, J lost 1 base, and 2 bases stayed unmatched. The length of the CDR3 is 15 residues.

This chain connects TRBV15 to TRBJ1-4, with TRBD1 matching 7 bases. Unmatched junction bases numbered 5, after V lost 0 bases and J lost 7 bases. Germline V gene sequence: CDR1 LNHNV, CDR2 YYDKDF (reference sequence). The CDR3 has 15 residues. The CDR3: CATSRDLGTAEKLFF. CDR3 nucleotide sequence: TGTGCCACCAGCAGAGATCTTGGGACAGCTGAAAAACTGTTTTTT.

This sequence joins TRBV28 and TRBJ1-2, with a weak D call TRBD1 (6 bases). Germline-derived CDR1 and CDR2 are MDHEN and SYDVKM. Trimming left V 3 bases short and J 3 bases short, with 8 bases between. CDR3 size: 13 residues. CDR3: CASSFQGYYGYTF. CDR3 bases: TGTGCCAGCAGTTTTCAGGGGTACTATGGCTACACCTTC.

V and J are TRBV3-1 (or the pseudogene TRBV3-2) and TRBJ2-7; D may be TRBD2 (6 bases). The CDR3 has 15 residues. V lost 1 base, J lost 3 bases, and 13 bases lay in between. From germline, CDR1 is LGHDT and CDR2 YNNKEL (reference sequence). The DNA of the CDR3 is TGTGCCAGCAGCCAAGTGAGCGGGTTAAGCTACGAGCAGTACTTC. Encoded protein: CASSQVSGLSYEQYF.